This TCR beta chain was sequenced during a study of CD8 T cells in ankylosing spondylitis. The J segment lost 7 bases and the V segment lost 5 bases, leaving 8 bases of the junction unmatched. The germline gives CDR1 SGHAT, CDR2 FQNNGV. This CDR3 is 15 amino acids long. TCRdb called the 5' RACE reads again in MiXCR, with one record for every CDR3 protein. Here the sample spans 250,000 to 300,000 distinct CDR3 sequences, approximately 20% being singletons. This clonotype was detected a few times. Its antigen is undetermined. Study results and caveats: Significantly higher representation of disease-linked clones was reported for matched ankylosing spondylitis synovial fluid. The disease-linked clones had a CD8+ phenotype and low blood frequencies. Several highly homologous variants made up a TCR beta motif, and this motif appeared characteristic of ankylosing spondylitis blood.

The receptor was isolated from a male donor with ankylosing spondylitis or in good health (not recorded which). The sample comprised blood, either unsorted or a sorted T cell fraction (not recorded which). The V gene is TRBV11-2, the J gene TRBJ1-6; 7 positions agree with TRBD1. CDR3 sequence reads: CASSRPTGSNSPLHF. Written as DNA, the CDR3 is TGTGCCAGCAGCCGCCCGACAGGGTCCAATTCACCCCTCCACTTT.